What follows are 19 T cell receptor beta chains derived from one specimen sequenced in a study of shared clonotypes between healthy human individuals. Sequenced by immunoSEQ multiplex PCR; TCRdb stores in-frame clones only, minus some. Among 550,000 to 650,000 clones listed, about 95% were seen once. In the naive CD8 group, cells lacked CD45RO and were positively selected for CCR7, so terminally differentiated effector memory CD45RA+ cells were left out. Sequenced input: naive CD8+ T cells sorted from blood. The receptor set was obtained from a woman aged 30 to 39 in good health.

This clone was picked up one time. The V call is TRBV6-4, the J call TRBJ1-4, with 7 positions matching TRBD1. The CDR3 has 15 amino acids. The germline V gene encodes CDR1 MRHNA and CDR2 SNTAGT. V shed 0 bases and J 4 bases; nucleotides not matched to a gene: 2. CDR3 amino acids: CASSDSRTGNEKLFF. CDR3 DNA sequence: TGTGCCAGCAGTGACTCGCGGACAGGTAATGAAAAACTGTTTTTT.

As concerns this clone: Other DNA sequences from this sample encode an identical CDR3 as well. This chain connects TRBV28 to TRBJ1-5; D is uncertain. Germline V CDR1 and CDR2: MDHEN, SYDVKM. This CDR3 spans 12 amino acids. Trimming shortened V by 3 bases and J by 7 bases, and 7 bases separated the two germline ends. CDR3 sequence reads: CASSFRGQPQHF. The CDR3 nucleotides are TGTGCCAGCAGTTTTCGCGGGCAGCCCCAGCATTTT.

This clone was observed once. The J gene is TRBJ1-4, the V gene TRBV9, with D possibly TRBD1 on 5 matching bases. The CDR3 contains 14 residues. Trimming shortened V by 2 bases and J by 6 bases, and 11 bases separated the two germline ends. Germline CDR1 SGDLS, CDR2 YYNGEE. The CDR3 nucleotides read TGTGCCAGCAGCGTTGGTCAGGGCTATGAAAAACTGTTTTTT. The encoded protein is CASSVGQGYEKLFF.

The chain is built from TRBV9 and TRBJ2-7, with 8 bases identical to TRBD2. The CDR3 runs 15 residues. In germline, CDR1 is SGDLS, CDR2 YYNGEE. Trimming took 3 bases from V and 4 from J; bases not matched to a gene: 9. The CDR3 coding sequence is TGTGCCAGCAGCGCCGGGGGGACTAGTACATACGAGCAGTACTTC. It is translated as CASSAGGTSTYEQYF.

CDR3 residues: CASSSAVEPGMTEFF. CDR3 nucleotide sequence: TGTGCCAGCAGCTCGGCCGTAGAGCCCGGGATGACGGAGTTCTTC. This chain joins TRBV7-9 and TRBJ2-1; a weak D match, TRBD2 (5 bases). Germline V lookup: CDR1 SEHNR, CDR2 FQNEAQ (reference sequence). The CDR3 has 15 amino acids. Trimming left V 4 bases short and J 14 bases short, with 24 bases between.

This chain connects TRBV19 to TRBJ2-5; D ambiguous. The DNA end is more similar to TRBJ2-7, so the J call may be wrong. The CDR3 is 12 residues long. Germline lookup yields CDR1 LNHDA and CDR2 SQIVND (reference sequence). The CDR3 sequence: CARQKSSYEQYF. For the CDR3, the DNA is TGTGCCAGACAGAAAAGCTCCTACGAGCAGTACTTC.

This sequence joins TRBV10-1 and TRBJ2-2; the D gene is possibly TRBD1 (6 bases). There are 11 residues in the CDR3. V dropped 8 bases and J dropped 7 bases, with 8 bases sitting between them. The germline V gene has CDR1 WNHNN and CDR2 SYGVQD (reference sequence). CDR3 amino acids: CASGDNGELFF. DNA for the CDR3: TGCGCCAGCGGGGACAACGGGGAGCTGTTTTTT.

This chain joins TRBV15 and TRBJ2-1, with D possibly being TRBD2 (6 bases). V gave up 3 bases and J gave up 5 bases, with 20 bases separating them. The CDR3 is 17 amino acids. Germline lookup yields CDR1 LNHNV and CDR2 YYDKDF (reference sequence). The CDR3 loop reads CATSSYPWGVGDNEQFF. CDR3 sequence (DNA): TGTGCCACCAGCAGTTACCCCTGGGGGGTAGGGGACAATGAGCAGTTCTTC.

The rearrangement links TRBV28 to TRBJ1-5; no clear D. Germline V CDR1 and CDR2: MDHEN, SYDVKM. V was shortened by 8 bases and J by 0 bases, with 11 bases between the two germline ends. The CDR3 totals 14 residues. The CDR3: CASQFMVSNQPQHF. For the CDR3, the DNA is TGTGCCAGCCAGTTTATGGTTAGCAATCAGCCCCAGCATTTT.

V and J are TRBV28 and TRBJ2-7, with 10 bases aligning to TRBD1. This CDR3 contains 14 residues. V lost 6 bases, J lost 6 bases, and 8 bases stayed unmatched. Germline CDR1 and CDR2: MDHEN and SYDVKM. The CDR3 DNA reads TGTGCCAGCAGCCCCGGACAGGGGGGCAGCGAGCAGTACTTC. This gives the protein CASSPGQGGSEQYF.

As DNA, the CDR3 is TGTGCCAGTACGGCGGGACAGCGGAGCAATCAGCCCCAGCATTTT. Protein product: CASTAGQRSNQPQHF. V and J are TRBV19 and TRBJ1-5; 7 bases map to TRBD1. After removal of 7 bases from V and 1 base from J, the junction contained 7 bases not matched to a gene. This CDR3 region has 15 residues. Germline V gives CDR1 LNHDA, CDR2 SQIVND (reference sequence).

The rearrangement links TRBV5-4 to TRBJ1-1; TRBD1 aligns across 8 bases. The germline CDR1 and CDR2 sequences are SGHNT and YYREEE (reference sequence). Losses at the gene ends were 3 bases for V and 4 bases for J; bases not matched to a gene: 14. This CDR3 has 17 amino acids. The CDR3, as DNA: TGTGCCAGCAGCTCACAAGGACAGGGTATTCGGAGCACTGAAGCTTTCTTT. Its protein is CASSSQGQGIRSTEAFF.

The genes are TRBV5-5 and TRBJ2-5; perhaps TRBD2 as D (5 bases). The J call may be faulty, since TRBJ2-7 better matches the DNA end. This CDR3 region has 15 residues. In germline, CDR1 is SGHKS, CDR2 YYEKEE (reference sequence). The chain's CDR3 is CASSLHSGISYEQYF. For the CDR3, the DNA is TGTGCCAGCAGCTTGCACAGCGGAATAAGCTACGAGCAGTACTTC.

This sequence joins TRBV5-1 and TRBJ2-7; D ambiguous. The ends were cut back, 4 bases at V and 0 bases at J, with 17 bases in the middle. Germline V gene lookup returns CDR1 SGHRS and CDR2 YFSETQ. The CDR3 has 16 amino acids. This CDR3 is CASSLTERSSSYEQYF. The CDR3, as DNA: TGCGCCAGCAGCCTGACCGAACGGTCGTCCTCCTACGAGCAGTACTTC.

The chain recombines TRBV10-3 with TRBJ1-1; D gene ambiguous. This CDR3 region has 11 residues. The germline V gene has CDR1 ENHRY and CDR2 SYGVKD. The V end lost 9 bases, the J end lost 11 bases, and 16 bases lay between the germline ends. CDR3 loop: CAISGVDRAFF. The CDR3 bases are TGTGCCATATCTGGGGTAGACCGGGCTTTCTTT.

V gene TRBV6-6 combines with J gene TRBJ1-3; D is ambiguous. Per the germline V gene, CDR1 is MNHNY and CDR2 is SVGAGI (reference sequence). The CDR3 runs to 14 residues. V shed 3 bases and J shed 3 bases, with 9 bases lying between them. The CDR3 DNA reads TGTGCCAGCAGTTATGTCGGGGATGGAAACACCATATATTTT. Translated: CASSYVGDGNTIYF.

This clone is a singleton in its sample. The gene calls are TRBV28 and TRBJ2-2, with 10 bases aligning to TRBD1. Germline V gene lookup returns CDR1 MDHEN and CDR2 SYDVKM. The CDR3 has 18 amino acids. Trimming at V came to 3 bases and at J to 0 bases, leaving 7 bases not matched to a gene. The DNA for the CDR3 is TGTGCCAGCAGTTTGTTCGGGACAGGGGTTTCGAACACCGGGGAGCTGTTTTTT. This translates into CASSLFGTGVSNTGELFF.

This chain joins TRBV19 and TRBJ1-5; D gene ambiguous. V was clipped by 4 bases and J by 0 bases, with 10 bases between them. Germline V lookup: CDR1 LNHDA, CDR2 SQIVND (reference sequence). The CDR3 loop spans 15 amino acids. This CDR3 is CASSKMKYSNQPQHF. The CDR3 region has the DNA TGTGCCAGTAGTAAAATGAAGTATAGCAATCAGCCCCAGCATTTT.

The chain links TRBV5-6 to TRBJ1-2, with D perhaps matching TRBD1 (6 bases). V was pared by 3 bases and J by 4 bases, with 10 bases between. Germline-derived CDR1 and CDR2 are SGHDT and YYEEEE. The length of the CDR3 is 13 residues. CDR3 bases: TGTGCCAGCAGCTCCGGGGGCGGCTATGGCTACACCTTC. This gives the protein CASSSGGGYGYTF.